Listed here is a single TCR beta chain. The record originates from a study of blood T cell repertoires in COVID-19. About the study: COVID-19 samples, acute and convalescent, were from the United States, Italy and Spain. PBMCs, B-cell-depleted T cells, or T cells provided the cDNA or gDNA that made up the material.

Original data processing: Estimates of nucleated cell counts were drawn from the amplification of reference gene primers. Method: immunoSEQ multiplex PCR; TCRdb's copy keeps in-frame clones and lacks some. The V and J calls and clone size were taken over from that table, and D and trimming were inferred from the DNA. The table lists 44,000 or so clones, 83% of them singletons. CDR3 length: 15 residues. Germline V lookup: CDR1 MDHEN, CDR2 SYDVKM. V trimming: 5 bases; J trimming: 2 bases; junction bases outside the gene matches: 9. Sequences were obtained from peripheral blood. V is TRBV28 and J is TRBJ2-7; 7 nucleotides align to TRBD2. The sequence came from a man at least 80 years old in a cohort sampled during active COVID-19. CDR3 in amino acids: CASSPPAGNTYEQYF. The CDR3, as DNA: TGTGCCAGCAGTCCACCAGCGGGGAACACCTACGAGCAGTACTTC. Filled out from reference TRBV28 and TRBJ2-7, the complete variable domain reads DVKVTQSSRYLVKRTGEKVFLECVQDMDHENMFWYRQDPGLGLRLIYFSYDVKMKEKGDIPEGYSVSREKKERFSLILESASTNQTSMYLCASSPPAGNTYEQYFGPGTRLTVT.